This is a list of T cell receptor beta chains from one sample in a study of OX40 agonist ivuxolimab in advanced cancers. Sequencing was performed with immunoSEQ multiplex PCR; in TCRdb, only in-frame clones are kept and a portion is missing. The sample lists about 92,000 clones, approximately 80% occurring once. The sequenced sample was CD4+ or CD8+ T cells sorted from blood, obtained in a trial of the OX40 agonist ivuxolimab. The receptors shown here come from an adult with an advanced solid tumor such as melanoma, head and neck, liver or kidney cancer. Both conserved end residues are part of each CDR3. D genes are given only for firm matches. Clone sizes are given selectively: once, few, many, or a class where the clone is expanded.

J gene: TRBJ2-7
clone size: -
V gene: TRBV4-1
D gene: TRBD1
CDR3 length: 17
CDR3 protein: CASSQGSGQALNYEQYF
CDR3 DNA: TGCGCCAGCAGCCAAGGATCGGGACAGGCCCTTAACTACGAGCAGTACTTC

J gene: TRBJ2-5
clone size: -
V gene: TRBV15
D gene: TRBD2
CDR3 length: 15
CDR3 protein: CATSNGGDLQETQYF
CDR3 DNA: TGTGCCACCAGCAACGGGGGGGACCTACAAGAGACCCAGTACTTC

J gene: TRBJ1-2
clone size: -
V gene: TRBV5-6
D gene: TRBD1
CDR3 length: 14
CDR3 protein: CASRLDRGVGGYTF
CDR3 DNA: TGTGCCAGCAGATTGGACAGGGGAGTGGGCGGCTACACCTTC

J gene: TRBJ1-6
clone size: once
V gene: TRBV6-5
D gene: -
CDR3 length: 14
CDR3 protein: CASTSTVNNSPLHF
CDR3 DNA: TGTGCCAGCACCTCGACAGTTAATAATTCACCCCTCCACTTT

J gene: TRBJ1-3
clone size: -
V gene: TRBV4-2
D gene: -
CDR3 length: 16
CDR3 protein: CASSQVLRGSGNTIYF
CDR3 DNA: TGTGCCAGCAGCCAAGTTCTCAGGGGCTCTGGAAACACCATATATTTT

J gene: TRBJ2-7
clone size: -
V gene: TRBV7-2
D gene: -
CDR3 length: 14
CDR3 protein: CASSLAAGTHEQYF
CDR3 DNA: TGTGCCAGCAGCTTAGCGGCAGGGACCCACGAGCAGTACTTC

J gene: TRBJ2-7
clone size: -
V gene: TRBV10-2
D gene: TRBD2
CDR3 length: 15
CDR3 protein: CASSGLAGRVDEQYF
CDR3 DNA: TGCGCCAGCAGCGGACTAGCGGGAAGGGTGGACGAGCAGTACTTC

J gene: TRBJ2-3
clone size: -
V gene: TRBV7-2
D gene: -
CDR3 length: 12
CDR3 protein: CASSPDTDTQYF
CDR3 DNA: TGTGCCAGCAGCCCTGACACAGATACGCAGTATTTT

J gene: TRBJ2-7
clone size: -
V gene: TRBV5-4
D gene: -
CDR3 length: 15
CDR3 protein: CASSLRRGPSYEQYF
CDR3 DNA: TGTGCCAGCAGCTTGCGCAGGGGTCCCTCCTACGAGCAGTACTTC

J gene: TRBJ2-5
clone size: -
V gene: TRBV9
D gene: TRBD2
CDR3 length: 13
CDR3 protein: CASSVVSGATQYF
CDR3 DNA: TGTGCCAGCAGCGTAGTGAGCGGGGCGACCCAGTACTTC

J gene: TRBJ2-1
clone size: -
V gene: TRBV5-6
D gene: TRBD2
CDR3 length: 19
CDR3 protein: CASSFGLAGLEGSYNEQFF
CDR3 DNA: TGTGCCAGCAGCTTTGGCCTAGCGGGATTGGAAGGGTCCTACAATGAGCAGTTCTTC

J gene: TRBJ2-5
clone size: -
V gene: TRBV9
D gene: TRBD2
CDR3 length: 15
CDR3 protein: CASSVGSGGAQTQYF
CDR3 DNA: TGTGCCAGCAGCGTAGGTAGCGGGGGGGCCCAGACCCAGTACTTC

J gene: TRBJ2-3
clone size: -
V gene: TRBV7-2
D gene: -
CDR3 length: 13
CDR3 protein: CASSQTRGDTQYF
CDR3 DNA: TGTGCCAGCAGCCAGACCCGGGGAGATACGCAGTATTTT

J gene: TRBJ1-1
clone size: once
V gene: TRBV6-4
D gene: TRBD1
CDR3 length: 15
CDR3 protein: CASSARTGGKTEAFF
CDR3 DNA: TGTGCCAGCAGTGCCCGGACAGGGGGGAAGACTGAAGCTTTCTTT

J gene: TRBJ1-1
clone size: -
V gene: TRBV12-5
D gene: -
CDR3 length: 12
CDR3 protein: CASGLLPGEAFF
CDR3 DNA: TGTGCTAGTGGTTTGCTGCCGGGTGAAGCTTTCTTT

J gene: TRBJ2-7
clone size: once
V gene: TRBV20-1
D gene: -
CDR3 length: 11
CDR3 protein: CSARLGYEQYF
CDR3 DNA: TGCAGTGCTAGACTGGGCTACGAGCAGTACTTC

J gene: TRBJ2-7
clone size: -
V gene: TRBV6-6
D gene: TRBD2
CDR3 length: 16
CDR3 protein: CASSYGSGRKSYEQYF
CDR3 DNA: TGTGCCAGCAGTTACGGGAGCGGGAGGAAGTCCTACGAGCAGTACTTC

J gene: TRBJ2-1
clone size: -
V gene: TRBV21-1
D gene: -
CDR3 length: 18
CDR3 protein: CASSPKVPSASHFNEQFF
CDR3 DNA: TGTGCCAGCAGCCCAAAGGTTCCTAGCGCGTCCCATTTCAATGAGCAGTTCTTC

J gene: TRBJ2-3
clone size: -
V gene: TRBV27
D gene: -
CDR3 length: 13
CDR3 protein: CASSLAYTDTQYF
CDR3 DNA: TGTGCCAGCAGTTTAGCGTACACAGATACGCAGTATTTT

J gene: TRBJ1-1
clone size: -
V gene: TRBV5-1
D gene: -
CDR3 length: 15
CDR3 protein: CASTNGDPMNTEAFF
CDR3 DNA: TGCGCCAGCACCAACGGGGACCCCATGAACACTGAAGCTTTCTTT

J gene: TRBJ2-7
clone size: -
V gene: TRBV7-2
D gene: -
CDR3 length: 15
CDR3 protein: CASSLEGWTVYEQYF
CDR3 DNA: TGTGCCAGCAGCTTAGAGGGATGGACAGTCTACGAGCAGTACTTC

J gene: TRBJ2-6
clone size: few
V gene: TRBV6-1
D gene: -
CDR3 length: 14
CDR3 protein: CASSGTSGANVLTF
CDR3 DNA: TGTGCCAGCAGCGGGACATCTGGGGCCAACGTCCTGACTTTC

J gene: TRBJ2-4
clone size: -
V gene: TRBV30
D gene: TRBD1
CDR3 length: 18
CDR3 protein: CAWSVQGVRRWAKNIQYF
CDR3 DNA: TGTGCCTGGAGTGTGCAGGGGGTCCGTCGATGGGCCAAAAACATTCAGTACTTC

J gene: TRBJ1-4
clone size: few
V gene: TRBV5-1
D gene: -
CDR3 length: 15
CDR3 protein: CASSLAGDGSEKLFF
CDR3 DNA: TGCGCCAGCAGCTTGGCAGGCGATGGAAGTGAAAAACTGTTTTTT

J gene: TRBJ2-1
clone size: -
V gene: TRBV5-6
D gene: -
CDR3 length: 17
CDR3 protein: CASSFLGETPGVPEQFF
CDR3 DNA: TGTGCCAGCAGCTTTCTGGGGGAGACGCCCGGGGTTCCAGAGCAGTTCTTC

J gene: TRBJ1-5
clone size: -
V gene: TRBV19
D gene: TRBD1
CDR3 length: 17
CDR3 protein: CASSQHRDRGHNQPQHF
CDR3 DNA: TGTGCCAGTAGTCAGCACAGGGACAGGGGGCACAATCAGCCCCAGCATTTT

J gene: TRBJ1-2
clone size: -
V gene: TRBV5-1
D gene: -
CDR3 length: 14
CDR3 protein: CASSLNYANYGYTF
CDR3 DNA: TGCGCCAGCAGCTTGAACTACGCAAACTATGGCTACACCTTC

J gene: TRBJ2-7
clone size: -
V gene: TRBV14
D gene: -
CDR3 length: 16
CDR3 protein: CASSPLTDTFSYEQYF
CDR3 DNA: TGTGCCAGCAGCCCCTTGACAGACACTTTTTCCTACGAGCAGTACTTC

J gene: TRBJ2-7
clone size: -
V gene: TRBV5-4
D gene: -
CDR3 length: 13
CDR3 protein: CASSFRGGHEQYF
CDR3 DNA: TGTGCCAGCAGCTTTCGCGGGGGCCACGAGCAGTACTTC

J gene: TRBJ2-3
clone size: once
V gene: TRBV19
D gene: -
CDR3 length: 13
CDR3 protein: CASSIERGDTQYF
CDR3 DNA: TGTGCCAGTAGTATAGAGCGGGGAGATACGCAGTATTTT

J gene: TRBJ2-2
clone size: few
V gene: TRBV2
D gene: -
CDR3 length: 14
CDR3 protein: CASSYSSNTGELFF
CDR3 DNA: TGTGCCAGCAGTTACTCTAGCAACACCGGGGAGCTGTTTTTT

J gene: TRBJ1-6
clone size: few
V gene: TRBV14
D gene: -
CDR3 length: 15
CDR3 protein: CASSQEYRSNSPLHF
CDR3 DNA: TGTGCCAGCAGCCAAGAATATCGTAGCAATTCACCCCTCCACTTT

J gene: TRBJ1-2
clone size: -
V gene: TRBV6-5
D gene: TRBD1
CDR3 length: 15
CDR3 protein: CASSYQGAANYGYTF
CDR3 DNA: TGTGCCAGCAGTTACCAGGGGGCCGCGAACTATGGCTACACCTTC

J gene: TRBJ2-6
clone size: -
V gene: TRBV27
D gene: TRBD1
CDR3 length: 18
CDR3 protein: CASSRYRDRGTGANVLTF
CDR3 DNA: TGTGCCAGCAGCCGCTACCGGGACAGGGGGACTGGGGCCAACGTCCTGACTTTC

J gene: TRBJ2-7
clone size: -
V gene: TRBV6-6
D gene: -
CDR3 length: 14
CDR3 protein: CASSRTRGNYEQHF
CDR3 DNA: TGTGCCAGCAGCCGAACTCGGGGGAACTACGAGCAGCACTTC

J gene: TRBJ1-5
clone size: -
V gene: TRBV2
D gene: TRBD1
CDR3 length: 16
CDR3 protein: CASSAGTGGRNQPQHF
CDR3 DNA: TGTGCCAGCAGTGCGGGGACAGGGGGCCGGAATCAGCCCCAGCATTTT

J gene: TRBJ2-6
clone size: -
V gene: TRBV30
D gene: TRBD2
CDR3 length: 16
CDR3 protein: CAWSIDRGAGANVLTF
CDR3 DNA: TGTGCCTGGAGTATTGATCGGGGGGCTGGGGCCAACGTCCTGACTTTC

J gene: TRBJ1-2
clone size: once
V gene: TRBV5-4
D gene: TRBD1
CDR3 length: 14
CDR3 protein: CASSSDRGRRGYTF
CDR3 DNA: TGTGCCAGCAGCTCCGACAGGGGGAGGCGAGGCTACACCTTC

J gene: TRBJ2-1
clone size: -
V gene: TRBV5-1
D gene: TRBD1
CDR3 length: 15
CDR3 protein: CASSLIGGPYNEQFF
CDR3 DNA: TGCGCCAGCAGCTTGATAGGGGGCCCCTACAATGAGCAGTTCTTC

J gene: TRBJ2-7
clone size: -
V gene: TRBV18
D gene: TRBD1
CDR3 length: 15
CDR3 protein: CASSPRTGDLHEQYF
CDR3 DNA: TGTGCCAGCTCACCAAGAACAGGGGATTTGCACGAGCAGTACTTC

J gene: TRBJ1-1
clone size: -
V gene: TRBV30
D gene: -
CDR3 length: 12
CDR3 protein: CAWSVKPSGTFF
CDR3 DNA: TGTGCCTGGAGTGTAAAGCCTTCCGGGACTTTCTTT

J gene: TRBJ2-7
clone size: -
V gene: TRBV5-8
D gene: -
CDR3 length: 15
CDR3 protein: CASSLRQSTFYEQYF
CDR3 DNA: TGTGCCAGCAGCTTAAGGCAGTCGACTTTCTACGAGCAGTACTTC

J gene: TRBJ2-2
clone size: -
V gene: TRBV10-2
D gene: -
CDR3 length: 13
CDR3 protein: CASTQLAGGELFF
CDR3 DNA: TGCGCCAGCACGCAACTAGCAGGCGGGGAGCTGTTTTTT

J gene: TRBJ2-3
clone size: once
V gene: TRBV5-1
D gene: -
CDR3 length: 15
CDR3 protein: CASSLAGPGTDTQYF
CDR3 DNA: TGCGCCAGCAGCTTGGCTGGGCCGGGGACAGATACGCAGTATTTT

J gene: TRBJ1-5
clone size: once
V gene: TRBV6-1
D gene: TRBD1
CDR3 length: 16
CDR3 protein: CASSARDRGLGQPQHF
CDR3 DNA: TGTGCCAGCAGTGCTAGGGACAGGGGGCTAGGACAGCCCCAGCATTTT

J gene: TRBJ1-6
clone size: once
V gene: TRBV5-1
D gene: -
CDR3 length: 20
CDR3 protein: CASRDGVQGLTSSYNSPLHF
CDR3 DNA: TGCGCCAGCAGGGATGGGGTGCAGGGCCTCACGAGCTCCTATAATTCACCCCTCCACTTT

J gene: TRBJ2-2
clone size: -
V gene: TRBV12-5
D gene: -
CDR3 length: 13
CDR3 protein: CASPGGNTGELFF
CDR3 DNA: TGTGCTAGTCCTGGAGGGAACACCGGGGAGCTGTTTTTT

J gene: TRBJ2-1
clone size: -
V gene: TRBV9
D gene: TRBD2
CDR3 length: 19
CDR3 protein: CASSVKPGLAGGGYNEQFF
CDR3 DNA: TGTGCCAGCAGCGTGAAACCGGGACTAGCGGGGGGAGGGTACAATGAGCAGTTCTTC

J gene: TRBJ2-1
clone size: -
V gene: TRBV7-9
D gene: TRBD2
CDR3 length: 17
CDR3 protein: CASSFAGGRATYNEQFF
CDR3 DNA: TGTGCCAGCAGCTTCGCCGGCGGGAGGGCCACCTACAATGAGCAGTTCTTC

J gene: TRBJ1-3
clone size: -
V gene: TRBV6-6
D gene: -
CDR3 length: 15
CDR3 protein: CASSMGTGSGNTIYF
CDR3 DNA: TGTGCCAGCAGTATGGGGACGGGGTCCGGAAACACCATATATTTT

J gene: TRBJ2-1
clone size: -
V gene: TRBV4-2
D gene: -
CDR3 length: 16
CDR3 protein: CASSQEPGIPFDEQFF
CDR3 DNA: TGTGCCAGCAGCCAAGAACCAGGGATACCATTCGATGAGCAGTTCTTC

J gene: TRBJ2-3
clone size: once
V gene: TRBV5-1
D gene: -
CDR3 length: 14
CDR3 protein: CASSLAGSTDTQYF
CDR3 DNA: TGCGCCAGCAGCTTGGCAGGGAGCACAGATACGCAGTATTTT

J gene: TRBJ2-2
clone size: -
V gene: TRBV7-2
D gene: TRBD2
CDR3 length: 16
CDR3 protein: CASSPQVLAATGELFF
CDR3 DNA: TGTGCCAGCAGCCCACAGGTACTAGCGGCGACCGGGGAGCTGTTTTTT

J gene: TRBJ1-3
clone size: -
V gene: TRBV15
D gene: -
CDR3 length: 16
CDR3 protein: CATSSGTSRSGNTIYF
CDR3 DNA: TGTGCCACCAGCAGCGGGACATCCCGCTCTGGAAACACCATATATTTT

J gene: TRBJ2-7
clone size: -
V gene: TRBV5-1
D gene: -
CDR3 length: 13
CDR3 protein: CASSLVGSYEQYF
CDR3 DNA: TGCGCCAGCAGCTTGGTAGGAAGCTACGAGCAGTACTTC

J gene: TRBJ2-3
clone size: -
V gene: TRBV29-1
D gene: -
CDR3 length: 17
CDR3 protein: CSVEGPRGAGGTDTQYF
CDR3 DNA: TGCAGCGTTGAAGGACCCAGGGGGGCGGGAGGCACAGATACGCAGTATTTT

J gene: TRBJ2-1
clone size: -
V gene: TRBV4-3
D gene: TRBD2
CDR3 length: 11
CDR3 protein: CATRGEGEQFF
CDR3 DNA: TGCGCCACCCGGGGGGAAGGGGAGCAGTTCTTC

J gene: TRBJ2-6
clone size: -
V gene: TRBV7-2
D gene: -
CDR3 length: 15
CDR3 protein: CASSLQSSGANVLTF
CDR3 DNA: TGTGCCAGCAGCCTACAGAGCTCTGGGGCCAACGTCCTGACTTTC

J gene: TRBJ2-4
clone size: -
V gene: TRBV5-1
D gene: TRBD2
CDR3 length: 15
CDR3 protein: CASSLAGGAKNIQYF
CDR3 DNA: TGCGCCAGCAGCTTGGCCGGGGGGGCCAAAAACATTCAGTACTTC